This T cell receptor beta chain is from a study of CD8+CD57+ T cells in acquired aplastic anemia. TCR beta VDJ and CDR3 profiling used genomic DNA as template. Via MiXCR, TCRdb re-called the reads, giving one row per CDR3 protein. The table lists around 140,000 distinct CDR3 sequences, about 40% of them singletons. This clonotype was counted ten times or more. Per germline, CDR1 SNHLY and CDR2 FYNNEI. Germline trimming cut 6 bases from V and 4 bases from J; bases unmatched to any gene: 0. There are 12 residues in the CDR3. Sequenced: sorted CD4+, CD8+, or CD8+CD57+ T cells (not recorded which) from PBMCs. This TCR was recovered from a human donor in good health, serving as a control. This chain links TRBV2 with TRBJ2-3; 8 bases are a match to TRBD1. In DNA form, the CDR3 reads TGTGCCAGCAGGGGACAGGCAGATACGCAGTATTTT. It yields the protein CASRGQADTQYF.